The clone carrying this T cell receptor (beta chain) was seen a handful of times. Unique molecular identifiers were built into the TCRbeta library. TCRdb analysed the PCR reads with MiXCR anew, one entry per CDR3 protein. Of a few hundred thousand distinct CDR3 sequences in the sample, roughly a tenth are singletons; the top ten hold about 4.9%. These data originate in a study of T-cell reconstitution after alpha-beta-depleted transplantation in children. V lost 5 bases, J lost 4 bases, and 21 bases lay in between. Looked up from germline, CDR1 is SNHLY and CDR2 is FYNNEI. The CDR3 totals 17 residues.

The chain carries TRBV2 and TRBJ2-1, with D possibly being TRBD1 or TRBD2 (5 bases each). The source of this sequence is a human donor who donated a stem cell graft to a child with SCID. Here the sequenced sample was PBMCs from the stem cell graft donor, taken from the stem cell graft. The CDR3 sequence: CASSSRGTANLYNEQFF. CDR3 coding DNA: TGTGCCAGCAGTTCTCGGGGCACGGCAAACCTTTACAATGAGCAGTTCTTC.